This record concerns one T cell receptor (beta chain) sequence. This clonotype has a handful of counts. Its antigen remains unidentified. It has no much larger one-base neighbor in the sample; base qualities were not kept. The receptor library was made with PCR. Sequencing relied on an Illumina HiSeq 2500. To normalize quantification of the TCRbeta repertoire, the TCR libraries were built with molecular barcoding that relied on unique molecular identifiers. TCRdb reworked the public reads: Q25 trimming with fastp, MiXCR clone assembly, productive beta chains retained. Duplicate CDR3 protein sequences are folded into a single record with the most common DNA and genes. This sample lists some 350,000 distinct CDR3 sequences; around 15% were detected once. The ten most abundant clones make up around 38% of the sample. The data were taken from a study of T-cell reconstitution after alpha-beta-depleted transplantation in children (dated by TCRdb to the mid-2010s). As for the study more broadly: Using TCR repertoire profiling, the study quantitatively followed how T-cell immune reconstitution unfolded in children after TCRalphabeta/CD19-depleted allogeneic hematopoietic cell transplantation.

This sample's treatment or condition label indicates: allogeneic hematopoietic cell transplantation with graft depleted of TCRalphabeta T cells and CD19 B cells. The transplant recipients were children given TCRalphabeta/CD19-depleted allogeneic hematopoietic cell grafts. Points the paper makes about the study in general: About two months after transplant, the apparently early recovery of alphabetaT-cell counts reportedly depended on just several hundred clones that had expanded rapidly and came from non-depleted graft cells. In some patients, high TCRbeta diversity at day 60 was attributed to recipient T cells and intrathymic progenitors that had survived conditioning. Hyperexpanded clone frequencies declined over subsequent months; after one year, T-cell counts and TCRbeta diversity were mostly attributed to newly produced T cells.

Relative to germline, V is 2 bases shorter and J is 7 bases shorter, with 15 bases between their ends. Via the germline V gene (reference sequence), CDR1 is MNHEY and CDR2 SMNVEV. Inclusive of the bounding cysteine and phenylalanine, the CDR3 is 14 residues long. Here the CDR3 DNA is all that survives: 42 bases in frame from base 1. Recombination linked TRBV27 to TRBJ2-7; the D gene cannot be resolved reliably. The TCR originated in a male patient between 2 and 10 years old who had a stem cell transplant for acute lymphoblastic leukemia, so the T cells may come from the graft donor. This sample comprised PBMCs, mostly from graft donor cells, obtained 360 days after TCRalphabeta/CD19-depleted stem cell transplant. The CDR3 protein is CASSLGGPAGEQYF. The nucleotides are TGTGCCAGCAGTTTAGGTGGACCAGCTGGGGAGCAGTACTTC.